This TCR beta chain was recovered during a study of blood T cell repertoires in COVID-19. Study in general: T cells, B-cell-depleted T cells, or PBMCs provided the cDNA or gDNA that served as material.

Patients of the Seattle cohort, enrolled during active infection, were followed longitudinally. Using immunoSEQ multiplex PCR, the repertoire was profiled, and TCRdb retains in-frame clones only, with some absent. The sample has 250,000 to 350,000 clones, about 81% seen once. The sample holds a few counts of this clone. The CDR3 runs to 13 residues. Germline-derived CDR1 and CDR2 are SEHNR and FQNEAQ (reference sequence). V was shortened by 4 bases and J by 7 bases, with 10 bases between the two germline ends. Sequencing was performed on peripheral blood. The rearrangement uses TRBV7-9 and TRBJ2-2; TRBD1 is a possible D gene (7 bases). The receptor was derived from a human donor with COVID-19, enrolled during active disease. The donor label of this sample is uncertain. In DNA form, the CDR3 reads TGTGCCAGCAGCTCTCAGGGGGGCGGGGAGCTGTTTTTT. It translates to CASSSQGGGELFF.